What follows are 7 T cell receptor beta chains derived from one specimen sequenced in a study of regulatory T cells in long-lasting Graves disease. Regarding time point: newly diagnosed GD, antithyroid drugs for less than 3 months. RNA extracted from PBMCs served as the sequencing template. Relying on iRepertoire HTBI primers and Arm-PCR of CDR3 regions, the team built TCR beta libraries. TCRdb passed the multiplex PCR reads through MiXCR, listing each CDR3 protein once. The table records a few hundred thousand distinct CDR3 sequences, 12% of them present only once. The data were also submitted as part of a second study, on T cells in Graves' hyperthyroidism and ophthalmopathy.

The specimen comprised peripheral blood mononuclear cells (PBMCs), sampled at new diagnosis, from a patient treated with antithyroid drugs. These receptors came from a woman aged 18-30 years with Graves disease.

This clonotype has a single count. This chain connects TRBV29-1 to TRBJ2-4; TRBD2 is a possible D gene (7 bases). Trimming took off 7 bases at V and 1 base at J, with 20 bases between the two ends. The germline CDR1 and CDR2 sequences are SQVTM and ANQGSEA. The CDR3 consists of 16 residues. The CDR3, as DNA: TGCAGCGCCCCGGGCGGGGGCGCAGGGGCCAAAAACATTCAGTACTTC. Translating it yields CSAPGGGAGAKNIQYF.

This clonotype was seen many times. This chain joins TRBV15 and TRBJ2-7, with D possibly TRBD2 on 5 matching bases. V was trimmed by 7 bases and J by 0 bases, leaving 13 bases between them. From germline, CDR1 is LNHNV and CDR2 YYDKDF (reference sequence). This CDR3 spans 14 amino acids. The chain's CDR3 is CATKQVAGSYEQYF. CDR3 DNA sequence: TGTGCCACCAAACAAGTTGCGGGCTCCTACGAGCAGTACTTC.

This clonotype was recorded many times. The V gene is TRBV12-3 or TRBV12-4, the J gene TRBJ1-1; the D gene is possibly TRBD1 (6 bases). The CDR3 spans 16 residues. Trimming shortened V by 7 bases and J by 8 bases, and 26 bases separated the two germline ends. The CDR3 DNA follows: TGTGCCAGCAACCTCAGGGGCGGTAAATGGTTCGGAGAAGCTTTCTTT. Translating it yields CASNLRGGKWFGEAFF.

At least ten counts were recorded for this clonotype. The chain has TRBV4-3 and TRBJ2-5; 8 positions agree with TRBD1. With V trimmed by 3 bases and J by 0 bases, 9 bases remained unmatched. The length of the CDR3 is 17 residues. In germline, CDR1 is LGHNA, CDR2 YSLEER. Written as DNA, the CDR3 is TGCGCCAGCAGCCACTCAACGGACAGGGAAAACCAAGAGACCCAGTACTTC. It yields the protein CASSHSTDRENQETQYF.

This clonotype showed up just a few times. This chain links TRBV9 with TRBJ2-1; D is undetermined. V was clipped by 2 bases and J by 2 bases, with 8 bases between them. The length of the CDR3 is 14 residues. CDR1 is SGDLS, CDR2 YYNGEE, per germline. The CDR3 DNA sequence: TGTGCCAGCAGCGTCTCAGTGACCTACAATGAGCAGTTCTTC. Translating it yields CASSVSVTYNEQFF.

DNA for the CDR3: TGTGCCAGCTCACCACTTCCTGGCCAGAGCTATGGCTACACCTTC. This sequence encodes CASSPLPGQSYGYTF. V is TRBV18 and J is TRBJ1-2; D gene unclear. The CDR3 is 15 residues long. CDR1 and CDR2 (germline): KGHSH, LQKENI. Trimming left V 1 base short and J 4 bases short, with 13 bases between.

The sample holds many counts of this clonotype. The chain joins TRBV2 to TRBJ1-1; 9 bases match TRBD1. This CDR3 has 13 residues. The V gene end was trimmed by 11 bases and the J gene end by 7 bases; junction bases not matched to a gene: 11. The germline V gene encodes CDR1 SNHLY and CDR2 FYNNEI. Here the CDR3 reads CAVAPGQGIEAFF. The CDR3 DNA is TGTGCCGTCGCCCCGGGACAGGGAATTGAAGCTTTCTTT.